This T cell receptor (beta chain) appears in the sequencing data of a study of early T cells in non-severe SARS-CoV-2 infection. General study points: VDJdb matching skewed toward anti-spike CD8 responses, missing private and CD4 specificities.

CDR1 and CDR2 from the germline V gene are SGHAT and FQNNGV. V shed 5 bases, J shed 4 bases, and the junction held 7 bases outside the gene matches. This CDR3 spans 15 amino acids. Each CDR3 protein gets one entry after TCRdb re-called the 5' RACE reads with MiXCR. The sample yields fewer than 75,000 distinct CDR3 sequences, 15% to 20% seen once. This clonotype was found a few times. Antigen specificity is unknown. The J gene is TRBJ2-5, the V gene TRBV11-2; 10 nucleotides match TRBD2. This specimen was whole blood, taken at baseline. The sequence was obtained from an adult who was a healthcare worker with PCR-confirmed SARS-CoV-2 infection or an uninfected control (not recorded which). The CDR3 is CASSRTRTSGETQYF. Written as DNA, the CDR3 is TGTGCCAGCAGCCGAACCCGGACTAGCGGAGAGACCCAGTACTTC.